Listed here are 24 T cell receptor beta chains from one sample, sequenced in a study of T cells in Graves' hyperthyroidism and ophthalmopathy. Amplified regions were TCR beta CDR3 sequences from RNA transcripts. Researchers ran a first-round RT-PCR on the TCR CDR3 using the HTBI primer set. MiXCR, applied by TCRdb to the multiplex PCR reads, yields one record per CDR3 protein. Of some 650,000 distinct CDR3 sequences detected, 16% appear once; the ten largest clones hold around 3.3%. Sequences were obtained from blood. The receptors were sampled from a woman in her 40s with Graves' ophthalmopathy.

Comments on this clonotype: Possible read error: a much larger clone is one base away. This chain uses TRBV10-2 with TRBJ1-1, with D unclear. This CDR3 contains 15 residues. Germline values: CDR1 WSHSY, CDR2 SAAADI. Trimming took off 1 base at V and 0 bases at J, with 9 bases between the two ends. The CDR3 DNA is TGCGCCAGCAGTGAGTGGTGGGCGGTGAACACTGAAGCTTTCTTT. Its translation is CASSEWWAVNTEAFF.

This clonotype came up many times. This sequence joins TRBV18 and TRBJ2-5, with unresolved D. The V gene's germline CDR1 is KGHSH and CDR2 LQKENI. The V end lost 0 bases, the J end lost 2 bases, and 7 bases lay between the germline ends. The CDR3 length is 14 residues. The CDR3 protein is CASSPPSEQETQYF. The DNA for the CDR3 is TGTGCCAGCTCACCACCTTCTGAACAAGAGACCCAGTACTTC.

This clonotype came up many times. The chain combines TRBV20-1 with TRBJ1-5; D is unclear. The ends were cut back, 6 bases at V and 1 base at J, with 16 bases in the middle. The CDR3 totals 15 residues. Germline CDR1 reads DFQATT; CDR2 reads SNEGSKA (reference sequence). Here the CDR3 DNA reads TGCAGTGCCTTCTTATTGGTTGGAAGCAATCAGCCCCAGCATTTT. Its translation: CSAFLLVGSNQPQHF.

At least ten counts were recorded for this clonotype. The chain is built from TRBV28 and TRBJ1-2, with D unresolved. V lost 8 bases and J lost 2, with 6 bases in between. The CDR3 extends over 11 amino acids. CDR1 and CDR2 (germline): MDHEN, SYDVKM. CDR3 in amino acids: CASQENYGYTF. CDR3 bases: TGTGCCAGCCAGGAGAACTATGGCTACACCTTC.

The chain carries TRBV11-2 and TRBJ2-5; 9 positions agree with TRBD2. Germline CDR1 SGHAT, CDR2 FQNNGV. CDR3 length: 14 amino acids. J was trimmed by 8 bases and V by 3 bases; bases with no gene match: 7. The CDR3 nucleotides are TGTGCCAGCAGCTTGGTGCGGGGGGGGGGAACCCAGTACTTC. Residues: CASSLVRGGGTQYF.

The table lists this clonotype with many counts. The chain has TRBV7-8 and TRBJ2-1; possibly TRBD1 for D (6 bases). Germline values: CDR1 SGHVS, CDR2 FQNEAQ. V was trimmed by 1 base and J by 0 bases, leaving 10 bases between them. The CDR3 is 16 residues long. CDR3 residues: CASSLGGQNSYNEQFF. CDR3 bases: TGTGCCAGCAGCTTAGGGGGGCAGAACTCCTACAATGAGCAGTTCTTC.

This clonotype was recorded at least ten times. This chain joins TRBV6-5 and TRBJ2-1; D gene ambiguous. The length of the CDR3 is 14 residues. Germline lookup yields CDR1 MNHEY and CDR2 SVGAGI. V dropped 6 bases and J dropped 4 bases, with 13 bases sitting between them. Written as DNA, the CDR3 is TGTGCCAGCAGCTATTCTGGATCATACAATGAGCAGTTCTTC. It encodes CASSYSGSYNEQFF.

This clonotype was observed at least ten times. V is TRBV28 and J is TRBJ2-7; weak D call: TRBD2 (6 bases). The CDR3 loop spans 16 amino acids. Trimming stripped 5 bases from V and 3 bases from J, with 20 bases between. Germline V CDR1 and CDR2: MDHEN, SYDVKM. The DNA for the CDR3 is TGTGCCAGCAGTGGGGCTGGAGGGACGATGCACTACGAGCAGTACTTC. Protein: CASSGAGGTMHYEQYF.

This clonotype was observed many times. The rearrangement uses TRBV6-1 and TRBJ2-5; TRBD2 matches 11 bases. Germline V gives CDR1 MNHNS, CDR2 SASEGT. V trimming: 6 bases; J trimming: 5 bases; junction bases outside the gene matches: 20. The CDR3 contains 19 residues. The CDR3: CASSFPGLAAINGMETQYF. The DNA of the CDR3 is TGTGCCAGCAGCTTTCCGGGACTAGCGGCAATCAACGGTATGGAGACCCAGTACTTC.

This clonotype was seen more than once but under ten times. The chain combines TRBV7-9 with TRBJ2-1; D not resolved. The CDR3 totals 12 residues. Germline V gene lookup returns CDR1 SEHNR and CDR2 FQNEAQ (reference sequence). The V end was cut by 5 bases, the J end by 8 bases, with 10 bases between. CDR3 protein: CASSGPAHEQFF. The CDR3 coding sequence is TGTGCCAGCAGCGGCCCCGCCCATGAGCAGTTCTTC.

This clonotype was detected ten times or more. This chain connects TRBV7-3 to TRBJ1-5; 7 bases align to TRBD1. This CDR3 has 13 amino acids. Germline lookup yields CDR1 SGHTA and CDR2 FQGTGA. V lost 5 bases to trimming and J lost 4 bases; unmatched junction nucleotides: 2. CDR3 nucleotides: TGTGCCAGCAGCGTGGACAGGAATCAGCCCCAGCATTTT. Translating gives CASSVDRNQPQHF. Using reference TRBV7-3 and TRBJ1-5 for the parts outside the CDR3, the full variable domain is GAGVSQTPSNKVTEKGKYVELRCDPISGHTALYWYRQSLGQGPEFLIYFQGTGAADDSGLPNDRFFAVRPEGSVSTLKIQRTERGDSAVYLCASSVDRNQPQHFGDGTRLSIL.

This clonotype was seen at least ten times. The gene calls are TRBV20-1 and TRBJ1-5; D remains unclear. Germline lookup yields CDR1 DFQATT and CDR2 SNEGSKA (reference sequence). V was trimmed by 6 bases and J by 6 bases, leaving 18 bases between them. The length of the CDR3 is 14 residues. The CDR3 DNA is TGCAGTGCCAGTTCTCCGGGCGCGGGTCAGCCCCAGCATTTT. It codes for CSASSPGAGQPQHF.

A note on this clonotype: The junction does not match germline at one end; this may be a read error. This sequence joins TRBV6-5 and TRBJ2-2; no clear D gene. Looked up from germline, CDR1 is MNHEY and CDR2 is SVGAGI. CDR3 length: 12 amino acids. Here the CDR3 reads CAGSYVDGELFF. CDR3 nucleotides: TGTGCCGGCAGTTATGTGGACGGGGAGCTGTTTTTT.

This clonotype was recorded many times. CDR3 residues: CASRSPGQGEQYF. The CDR3 DNA reads TGTGCCAGCAGGTCGCCGGGACAGGGCGAGCAGTACTTC. The gene calls are TRBV7-6 and TRBJ2-7; TRBD1 matches at 9 bases. From germline, CDR1 is SGHVS and CDR2 FNYEAQ. Trimming removed 6 bases from V and 6 bases from J; junction bases left unmatched: 6. The CDR3 totals 13 residues. Supplemented by reference TRBV7-6 and TRBJ2-7, the full variable domain reads GAGVSQSPRYKVTKRGQDVALRCDPISGHVSLYWYRQALGQGPEFLTYFNYEAQQDKSGLPNDRFSAERPEGSISTLTIQRTEQRDSAMYRCASRSPGQGEQYFGPGTRLTVT.

Note on this clonotype: The junction shows a germline mismatch at one end, possibly a read error. The V gene is TRBV6-5, the J gene TRBJ2-5; D remains ambiguous. Germline lookup yields CDR1 MNHEY and CDR2 SVGAGI. The CDR3 totals 9 residues. The chain's CDR3 is CASGSPRDF. The CDR3 bases are TGTGCCAGCGGTTCCCCTAGGGACTTC.

A few counts support this clonotype. This sequence joins TRBV6-1 and TRBJ2-3; D possibly corresponds to TRBD1 (5 bases). The CDR3 sequence is 14 residues long. V shed 4 bases and J shed 6 bases, with 14 bases lying between them. Germline CDR1 and CDR2: MNHNS and SASEGT. The CDR3 DNA reads TGTGCCAGCAGTGCTGGGGCGCAGGTGGATACGCAGTATTTT. Residues: CASSAGAQVDTQYF.

This clonotype was counted only a few times. The V gene is TRBV11-2, the J gene TRBJ1-5; possible D gene TRBD1, 5 bases. The V and J ends lost 4 bases and 7 bases respectively, with 11 bases between them. The CDR3 extends over 13 amino acids. Germline V lookup: CDR1 SGHAT, CDR2 FQNNGV. For the CDR3, the DNA is TGTGCCAGCAGCTACGATAGACAGCAGCCCCAGCATTTT. Its translation is CASSYDRQQPQHF. Supplemented by reference TRBV11-2 and TRBJ1-5, the full variable domain reads EAGVAQSPRYKIIEKRQSVAFWCNPISGHATLYWYQQILGQGPKLLIQFQNNGVVDDSQLPKDRFSAERLKGVDSTLKIQPAKLEDSAVYLCASSYDRQQPQHFGDGTRLSIL.

The V gene is TRBV7-9, the J gene TRBJ1-5, with 9 bases matching TRBD1. CDR3 length equals 16 residues. The junction had 6 bases not matched to a gene; V was cut back by 4 bases and J by 2 bases. Germline CDR1 and CDR2: SEHNR and FQNEAQ (reference sequence). The CDR3 reads CASSSPWTGGNQPQHF. The CDR3 coding sequence is TGTGCCAGCAGCTCTCCCTGGACAGGGGGCAATCAGCCCCAGCATTTT. The complete variable domain, with remaining parts taken from reference TRBV7-9 and TRBJ1-5, reads DTGVSQNPRHKITKRGQNVTFRCDPISEHNRLYWYRQTLGQGPEFLTYFQNEAQLEKSRLLSDRFSAERPKGSFSTLEIQRTEQGDSAMYLCASSSPWTGGNQPQHFGDGTRLSIL.

The gene calls are TRBV7-9 and TRBJ2-7; D uncertain. V lost 4 bases and J lost 0, with 7 bases in between. CDR1 SEHNR and CDR2 FQNEAQ come from the germline V gene (reference sequence). The CDR3 extends over 13 amino acids. This chain's CDR3 is CASSSVVSYEQYF. Here the CDR3 DNA reads TGTGCCAGCAGCTCAGTAGTCTCCTACGAGCAGTACTTC. Variable domain in full (rest from reference TRBV7-9 and TRBJ2-7): DTGVSQNPRHKITKRGQNVTFRCDPISEHNRLYWYRQTLGQGPEFLTYFQNEAQLEKSRLLSDRFSAERPKGSFSTLEIQRTEQGDSAMYLCASSSVVSYEQYFGPGTRLTVT.

V and J are TRBV18 and TRBJ2-7; 7 positions agree with TRBD1. Per germline, CDR1 KGHSH and CDR2 LQKENI. The V segment lost 1 base and the J segment 3 bases; nucleotides outside the gene matches: 6. CDR3 length equals 15 residues. The CDR3 DNA follows: TGTGCCAGCTCACCACTAAGGGACAGCTACTACGAGCAGTACTTC. Translating gives CASSPLRDSYYEQYF.

The chain is built from TRBV6-1 and TRBJ2-3; D unresolved. Germline V lookup: CDR1 MNHNS, CDR2 SASEGT. This CDR3 comprises 12 residues. Trimming cost V 1 base and J 7 bases, with 6 bases left between them. The CDR3 DNA follows: TGTGCCAGCAGTGAAGGGGTTTATACGCAGTATTTT. Residues: CASSEGVYTQYF.

This clonotype was seen only once. The chain couples TRBV28 to TRBJ2-7; D possibly corresponds to TRBD2 (5 bases). The CDR3 loop spans 17 amino acids. V was cut by 6 bases and J by 9 bases, with 30 bases left in between. CDR1 and CDR2 from the germline V gene are MDHEN and SYDVKM. CDR3 loop: CASRPSPFGELIGVQYF. Written as DNA, the CDR3 is TGTGCCAGCAGACCCTCCCCGTTTGGGGAGTTAATTGGCGTGCAGTACTTC.

In its sample, this clonotype was seen many times. The chain uses TRBV28 and TRBJ1-6; a possible D gene is TRBD1 (5 bases). V was cut by 5 bases and J by 9 bases, with 20 bases left in between. Germline assignment: CDR1 MDHEN and CDR2 SYDVKM. The CDR3 is 16 amino acids. CDR3 DNA: TGTGCCAGCAGTCCCGACGGGGGAGGGAGGCGTTCACCCCTCCACTTT. It specifies CASSPDGGGRRSPLHF. Based on the CDR3 plus reference TRBV28 and TRBJ1-6, the full variable domain is DVKVTQSSRYLVKRTGEKVFLECVQDMDHENMFWYRQDPGLGLRLIYFSYDVKMKEKGDIPEGYSVSREKKERFSLILESASTNQTSMYLCASSPDGGGRRSPLHFGNGTRLTVT.

This clonotype was counted at least ten times. The rearrangement links TRBV11-2 to TRBJ2-3, with 11 bases identical to TRBD2. CDR1 is SGHAT, CDR2 FQNNGV, per germline. V was pared by 1 base and J by 2 bases, with 2 bases of the junction left unmatched. The CDR3 sequence is 16 residues long. This CDR3 reads CASSLGLAGLTDTQYF. Written as DNA, the CDR3 is TGTGCCAGCAGCTTAGGACTAGCGGGACTCACAGATACGCAGTATTTT.